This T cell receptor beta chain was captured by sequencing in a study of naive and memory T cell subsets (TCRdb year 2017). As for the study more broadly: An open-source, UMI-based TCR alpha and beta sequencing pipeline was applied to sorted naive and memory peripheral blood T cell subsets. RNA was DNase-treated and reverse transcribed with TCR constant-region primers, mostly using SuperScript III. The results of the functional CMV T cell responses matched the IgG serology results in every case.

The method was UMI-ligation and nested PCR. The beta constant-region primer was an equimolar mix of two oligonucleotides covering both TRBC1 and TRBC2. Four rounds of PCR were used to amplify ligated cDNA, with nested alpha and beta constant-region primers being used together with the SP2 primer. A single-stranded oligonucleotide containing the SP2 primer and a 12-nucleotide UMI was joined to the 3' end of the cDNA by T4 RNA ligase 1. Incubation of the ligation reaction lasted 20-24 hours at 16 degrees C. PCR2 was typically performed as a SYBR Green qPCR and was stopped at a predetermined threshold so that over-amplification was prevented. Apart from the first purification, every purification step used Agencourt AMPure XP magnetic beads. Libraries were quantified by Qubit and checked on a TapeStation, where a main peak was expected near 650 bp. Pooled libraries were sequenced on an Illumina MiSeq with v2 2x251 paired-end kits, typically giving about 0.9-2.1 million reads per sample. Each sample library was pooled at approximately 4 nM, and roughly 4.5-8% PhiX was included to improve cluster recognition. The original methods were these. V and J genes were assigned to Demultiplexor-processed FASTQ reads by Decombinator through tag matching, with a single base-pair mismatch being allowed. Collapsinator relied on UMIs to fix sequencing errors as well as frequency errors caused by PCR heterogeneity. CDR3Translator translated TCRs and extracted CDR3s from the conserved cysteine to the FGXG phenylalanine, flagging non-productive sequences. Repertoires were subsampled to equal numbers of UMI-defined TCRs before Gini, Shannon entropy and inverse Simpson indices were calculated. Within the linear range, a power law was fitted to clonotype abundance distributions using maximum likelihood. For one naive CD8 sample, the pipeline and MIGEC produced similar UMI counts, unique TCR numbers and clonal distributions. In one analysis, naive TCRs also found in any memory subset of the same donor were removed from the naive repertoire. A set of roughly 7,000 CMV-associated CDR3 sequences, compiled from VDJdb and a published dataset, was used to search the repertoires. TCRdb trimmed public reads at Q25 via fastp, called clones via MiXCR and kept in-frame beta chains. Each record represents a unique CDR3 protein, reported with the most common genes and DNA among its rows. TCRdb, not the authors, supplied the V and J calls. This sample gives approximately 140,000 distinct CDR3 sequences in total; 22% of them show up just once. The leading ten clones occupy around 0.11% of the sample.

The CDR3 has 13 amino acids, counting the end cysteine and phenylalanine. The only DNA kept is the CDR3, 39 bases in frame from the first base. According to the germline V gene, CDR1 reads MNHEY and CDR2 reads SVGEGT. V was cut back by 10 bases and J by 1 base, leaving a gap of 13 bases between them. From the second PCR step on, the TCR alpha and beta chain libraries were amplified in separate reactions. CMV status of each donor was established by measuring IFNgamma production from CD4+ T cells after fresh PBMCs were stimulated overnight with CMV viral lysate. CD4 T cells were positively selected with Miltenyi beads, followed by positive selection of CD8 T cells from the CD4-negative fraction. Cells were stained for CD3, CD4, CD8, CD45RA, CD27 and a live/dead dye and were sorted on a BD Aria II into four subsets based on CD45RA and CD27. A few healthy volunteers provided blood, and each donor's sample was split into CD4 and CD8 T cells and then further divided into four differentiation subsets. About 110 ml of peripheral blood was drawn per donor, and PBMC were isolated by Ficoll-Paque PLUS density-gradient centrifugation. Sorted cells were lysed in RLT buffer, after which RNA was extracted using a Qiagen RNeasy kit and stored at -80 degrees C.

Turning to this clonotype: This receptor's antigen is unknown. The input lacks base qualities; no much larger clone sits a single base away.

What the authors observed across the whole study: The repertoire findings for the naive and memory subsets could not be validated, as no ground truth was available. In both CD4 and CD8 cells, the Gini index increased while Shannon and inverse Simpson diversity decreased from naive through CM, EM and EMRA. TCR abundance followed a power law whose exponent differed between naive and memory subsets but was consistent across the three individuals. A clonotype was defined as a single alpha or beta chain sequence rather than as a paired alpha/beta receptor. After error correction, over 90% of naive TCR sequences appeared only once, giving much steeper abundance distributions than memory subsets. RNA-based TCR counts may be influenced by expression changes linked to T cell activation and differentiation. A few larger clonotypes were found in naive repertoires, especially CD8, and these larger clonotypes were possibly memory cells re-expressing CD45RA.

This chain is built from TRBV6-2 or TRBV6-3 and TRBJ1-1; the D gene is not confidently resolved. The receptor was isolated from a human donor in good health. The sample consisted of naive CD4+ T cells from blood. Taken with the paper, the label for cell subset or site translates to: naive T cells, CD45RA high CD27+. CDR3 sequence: CATSRTRNTEAFF. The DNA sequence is TGTGCCACCTCAAGGACCAGGAACACTGAAGCTTTCTTT.